Listed here are 32 T cell receptor beta chains from one sample, sequenced in a study of blood T cell repertoires in COVID-19. The data were produced by immunoSEQ multiplex PCR, yet TCRdb's version contains in-frame clones alone and is incomplete. The profile covers roughly 180,000 clones, with around 90% appearing a single time and 2% to 2.5% taken by the ten largest. Sequencing was performed on PBMCs or T cells enriched from blood (not recorded which). These receptors came from a woman aged 25 to 39 who had recovered from COVID-19.

The genes are TRBV6-5 and TRBJ1-5; TRBD1 aligns across 10 bases. The CDR3 consists of 15 residues. Per germline, CDR1 MNHEY and CDR2 SVGAGI. V shed 8 bases and J 3 bases; nucleotides not matched to a gene: 7. The CDR3 bases are TGTGCCAGCCTCCCCGGGACAGGGGCCAATCAGCCCCAGCATTTT. Its translation: CASLPGTGANQPQHF.

The chain links TRBV6-5 to TRBJ1-5; D is uncertain. Germline-derived CDR1 and CDR2 are MNHEY and SVGAGI. V was cut by 2 bases and J by 6 bases, with 11 bases left in between. The length of the CDR3 is 14 residues. CDR3 DNA: TGTGCCAGCAGTTACACCCGGAGTACTCAGCCCCAGCATTTT. Its protein is CASSYTRSTQPQHF.

This clone has more than one count but fewer than ten. The chain uses TRBV6-1 and TRBJ1-6; 11 positions match TRBD1. The CDR3 sequence is 17 residues long. Germline CDR1 reads MNHNS; CDR2 reads SASEGT. V gave up 0 bases and J gave up 9 bases; unmatched junction bases: 7. The DNA for the CDR3 is TGTGCCAGCAGTGAAGCTCCGGGACAGGGGGTTGGTTCACCCCTCCACTTT. Its protein product is CASSEAPGQGVGSPLHF.

The CDR3 sequence is CASSTDWSSYNEQFF. DNA of the CDR3: TGTGCCAGCAGTACCGACTGGAGCTCCTACAATGAGCAGTTCTTC. The chain has TRBV6-5 and TRBJ2-1; unclear D gene. CDR1 and CDR2 from the germline V gene are MNHEY and SVGAGI. The ends were cut back, 5 bases at V and 0 bases at J, with 11 bases in the middle. The CDR3 length is 15 residues.

V is TRBV2 and J is TRBJ1-4; D might be TRBD1 (6 bases). Per the germline V gene, CDR1 is SNHLY and CDR2 is FYNNEI. The CDR3 is 12 residues long. The V end lost 6 bases, the J end lost 15 bases, and 17 bases lay between the germline ends. CDR3 nucleotide sequence: TGTGCCAGCAGATTGATTGGGGGCGAAATGTTTTTT. It translates to CASRLIGGEMFF.

This clone was counted only a few times. The chain combines TRBV10-3 with TRBJ2-5; TRBD2 matches 9 bases. The V and J ends lost 6 bases and 5 bases, in that order; junction bases with no gene match: 7. Germline CDR1 reads ENHRY; CDR2 reads SYGVKD. The CDR3 is made up of 14 amino acids. In nucleotides, the CDR3 is TGTGCCATCAGAGGGCGCGGGGGGGCGGAGACCCAGTACTTC. It yields the protein CAIRGRGGAETQYF.

V and J are TRBV18 and TRBJ1-5; unclear D gene. The CDR3 spans 15 residues. In germline, CDR1 is KGHSH, CDR2 LQKENI. Trimming removed 2 bases from V and 0 bases from J, with 8 bases in between. The CDR3 nucleotides are TGTGCCAGCTCACCAACAGAATATAGCAATCAGCCCCAGCATTTT. Residues: CASSPTEYSNQPQHF.

The chain uses TRBV5-1 and TRBJ2-1, with 9 positions matching TRBD1. Germline CDR1 is SGHRS and CDR2 is YFSETQ. J gave up 7 bases and V 3 bases, and 5 bases lay outside the gene matches. The CDR3 has 14 residues. CDR3 region: CASSWRTGANEQFF. The CDR3 bases are TGCGCCAGCAGCTGGAGGACAGGGGCGAATGAGCAGTTCTTC.

The table lists this clone with a few counts. This sequence joins TRBV24-1 and TRBJ2-1, with TRBD2 as a possible D gene (6 bases). The CDR3 has 13 residues. The V gene's germline CDR1 is KGHDR and CDR2 SFDVKD. The V end was cut by 6 bases, the J end by 6 bases, with 11 bases between. CDR3 sequence (DNA): TGTGCCACCAGTCAAACAGCGGGCAATGAGCAGTTCTTC. Residues: CATSQTAGNEQFF.

V usage is TRBV24-1 and J usage is TRBJ2-1; TRBD2 is a possible D gene (5 bases). The V and J ends lost 4 bases and 7 bases respectively, with 10 bases between them. CDR3 length equals 13 residues. The germline gives CDR1 KGHDR, CDR2 SFDVKD. CDR3 sequence: CATSEASQNEQFF. DNA of the CDR3: TGTGCCACCAGTGAGGCTAGCCAGAATGAGCAGTTCTTC.

The chain has TRBV7-6 and TRBJ2-2; 9 bases agree with TRBD1. The junction had 6 bases not matched to a gene; V was cut back by 5 bases and J by 2 bases. Germline V gene data show CDR1 as SGHVS and CDR2 as FNYEAQ. The CDR3 contains 16 residues. The CDR3 loop reads CASSLQTGGNTGELFF. CDR3 sequence (DNA): TGTGCCAGCAGCCTTCAGACAGGGGGTAACACCGGGGAGCTGTTTTTT.

The chain has TRBV6-6 and TRBJ2-7, with TRBD2 identical over 9 bases. CDR1 and CDR2 from the germline V gene are MNHNY and SVGAGI (reference sequence). V lost 6 bases and J lost 0; bases outside the gene matches: 3. This CDR3 region has 14 residues. For the CDR3, the DNA is TGTGCCAGCAGGCCTAGCGGGAACTCCTACGAGCAGTACTTC. Translation gives CASRPSGNSYEQYF.

The J gene is TRBJ2-2, the V gene TRBV18, with TRBD2 matching over 13 bases. The CDR3 is made up of 17 amino acids. Germline values: CDR1 KGHSH, CDR2 LQKENI. V shed 3 bases, J shed 4 bases, and the junction held 5 bases outside the gene matches. The chain's CDR3 is CASSPSTSGRPTGELFF. CDR3 DNA: TGTGCCAGCTCACCGTCGACTAGCGGGAGGCCCACCGGGGAGCTGTTTTTT.

This clone was observed many times. The V and J genes are TRBV28 and TRBJ1-5, with no clear D. Germline lookup yields CDR1 MDHEN and CDR2 SYDVKM. This CDR3 contains 17 residues. Trimming removed 7 bases from V and 2 bases from J, with 21 bases in between. CDR3 protein: CASKLLSGRYGNQPQHF. CDR3 coding DNA: TGTGCCAGCAAATTGCTTTCTGGGCGCTACGGCAATCAGCCCCAGCATTTT.

This clone appeared a single time. CDR3 sequence (DNA): TGCGCCAGCAGCCAAGTTACTGGTCAAGAGACCCAGTACTTC. Its protein is CASSQVTGQETQYF. The chain is built from TRBV4-3 and TRBJ2-5; the D is unclear. The CDR3 runs to 14 residues. CDR1 and CDR2 from the germline V gene are LGHNA and YSLEER. Trimming removed 1 base at V and 2 bases at J, with 8 bases between.

The chain is built from TRBV4-3 and TRBJ1-5, with D possibly being TRBD1 (6 bases). Germline-derived CDR1 and CDR2 are LGHNA and YSLEER. The CDR3 is made up of 15 amino acids. V gave up 4 bases and J gave up 4 bases, with 14 bases separating them. The CDR3 is CASSPHRAGNQPQHF. DNA of the CDR3: TGCGCCAGCAGCCCCCACAGGGCTGGGAATCAGCCCCAGCATTTT.

The table lists this clone with many counts. The chain is built from TRBV7-2 and TRBJ1-2; TRBD1 is a possible D gene (5 bases). V lost 2 bases to trimming and J lost 3 bases, with 7 bases between them. Germline V gene sequence: CDR1 SGHTA, CDR2 FQGNSA. The CDR3 totals 13 residues. CDR3 nucleotides: TGTGCCAGCAGCTTAACCAGGGACTATGGCTACACCTTC. It translates to CASSLTRDYGYTF.

V usage is TRBV18 and J usage is TRBJ2-2; D is undetermined. Looked up from germline, CDR1 is KGHSH and CDR2 is LQKENI. CDR3 size: 13 residues. Trimming stripped 6 bases from V and 2 bases from J, with 7 bases between. DNA of the CDR3: TGTGCCAGCTCGTCCTTTAACACCGGGGAGCTGTTTTTT. Its protein product is CASSSFNTGELFF.

This clone showed up just once. V is TRBV12-5 and J is TRBJ2-7; a weak D match, TRBD1 (6 bases). This CDR3 spans 12 amino acids. Germline-derived CDR1 and CDR2 are LGHNT and FRNRAP. Trimming removed 5 bases at V and 6 bases at J, with 11 bases between. CDR3 sequence reads: CASGRGQSEQYF. The DNA for the CDR3 is TGTGCTAGTGGTAGGGGACAATCCGAGCAGTACTTC. The variable domain in full, with the rest retrieved from reference TRBV12-5 and TRBJ2-7, is DARVTQTPRHKVTEMGQEVTMRCQPILGHNTVFWYRQTMMQGLELLAYFRNRAPLDDSGMPKDRFSAEMPDATLATLKIQPSEPRDSAVYFCASGRGQSEQYFGPGTRLTVT.

The V call is TRBV9, the J call TRBJ2-3; 8 bases agree with TRBD2. This CDR3 region has 15 residues. In germline, CDR1 is SGDLS, CDR2 YYNGEE. The V gene end was trimmed by 3 bases and the J gene end by 1 base; junction bases not matched to a gene: 4. For the CDR3, the DNA is TGTGCCAGCAGCGGTATGACTAGCGGCACAGATACGCAGTATTTT. The encoded protein is CASSGMTSGTDTQYF. The whole variable domain, filled in from reference TRBV9 and TRBJ2-3, reads DSGVTQTPKHLITATGQRVTLRCSPRSGDLSVYWYQQSLDQGLQFLIQYYNGEERAKGNILERFSAQQFPDLHSELNLSSLELGDSALYFCASSGMTSGTDTQYFGPGTRLTVL.

V usage is TRBV24-1 and J usage is TRBJ2-1; 9 nucleotides agree with TRBD2. The CDR3 loop spans 15 amino acids. The germline V gene has CDR1 KGHDR and CDR2 SFDVKD. The V segment lost 6 bases and the J segment 4 bases; nucleotides outside the gene matches: 6. The CDR3, as DNA: TGTGCCACCAGTAGGGCGGGGGGGGCATACAATGAGCAGTTCTTC. Amino acids: CATSRAGGAYNEQFF.

The rearrangement uses TRBV7-6 and TRBJ1-6; unclear D gene. With 2 bases removed from V and 5 bases from J, the gap between germline ends came to 7 bases. The CDR3 covers 14 residues. Germline V lookup: CDR1 SGHVS, CDR2 FNYEAQ. CDR3 in DNA: TGTGCCAGCAGCTTAACTCCCAATAATTCACCCCTCCACTTT. Amino acids: CASSLTPNNSPLHF.

Of note for this clone: At one end, the junction sequence differs from germline, possibly due to a read error. The rearrangement uses TRBV6-5 and TRBJ2-7; weak D call: TRBD1 (5 bases). The CDR3 covers 14 residues. CDR1 and CDR2 from the germline V gene are MNHEY and SVGAGI. The CDR3 region is CTSSYRGSFYEQYF. CDR3 DNA: TGTACCAGCAGTTATAGGGGTTCATTCTACGAGCAGTACTTC.

The chain recombines TRBV6-2 or TRBV6-3 with TRBJ1-3; D gene uncertain. The CDR3 is made up of 16 amino acids. Trimming shortened V by 5 bases and J by 0 bases, and 14 bases separated the two germline ends. Germline CDR1 is MNHEY and CDR2 is SVGEGT. The CDR3 is CASSRLQSLSGNTIYF. CDR3 sequence (DNA): TGTGCCAGCAGTAGACTACAGTCGCTCTCTGGAAACACCATATATTTT.

The rearrangement uses TRBV7-2 and TRBJ1-5; no definite D call. The CDR3 sequence is 13 residues long. The V and J ends lost 1 base and 6 bases respectively, with 7 bases between them. Germline assignment: CDR1 SGHTA and CDR2 FQGNSA. CDR3 nucleotides: TGTGCCAGCAGCTTAGACCCGGGTCAGCCCCAGCATTTT. This gives the protein CASSLDPGQPQHF.

This chain connects TRBV15 to TRBJ1-2, with D hard to call. The CDR3 has 15 amino acids. The germline V and J ends were trimmed by 0 bases and 2 bases, with 10 bases remaining between them. Per germline, CDR1 LNHNV and CDR2 YYDKDF (reference sequence). The CDR3 coding sequence is TGTGCCACCAGCAGAGAATTGAACAGAAACTATGGCTACACCTTC. It is translated as CATSRELNRNYGYTF.

In DNA form, the CDR3 reads TGTGCCAGCAGACCCAGACTAGCGGGACGCAATGAGCAGTTCTTC. Protein product: CASRPRLAGRNEQFF. The chain recombines TRBV27 with TRBJ2-1, with 11 nucleotides matching TRBD2. From germline, CDR1 is MNHEY and CDR2 SMNVEV (reference sequence). V shed 6 bases and J 6 bases; nucleotides not matched to a gene: 7. CDR3 length: 15 amino acids.

CDR3 nucleotide sequence: TGTGCCAGTAGTATAGGCGGGGACGCTGAAAAACTGTTTTTT. Amino acid sequence: CASSIGGDAEKLFF. The chain combines TRBV19 with TRBJ1-4, with a tentative D call TRBD1 (5 bases). The CDR3 runs to 14 residues. The V gene lost 1 base and the J gene lost 7 bases, with 10 bases spanning the gap. The germline gives CDR1 LNHDA, CDR2 SQIVND (reference sequence).

This clone was seen once. The rearrangement uses TRBV5-1 and TRBJ1-2; 7 nucleotides agree with TRBD1. CDR1 and CDR2 from the germline V gene are SGHRS and YFSETQ. The CDR3 spans 15 residues. Germline trimming cut 1 base from V and 2 bases from J; bases unmatched to any gene: 5. CDR3 protein: CASSLTGQLNYGYTF. DNA for the CDR3: TGCGCCAGCAGCTTGACGGGACAGTTAAACTATGGCTACACCTTC.

This clone was picked up one time. The chain combines TRBV24-1 with TRBJ1-2; D possibly corresponds to TRBD1 (6 bases). The V gene's germline CDR1 is KGHDR and CDR2 SFDVKD. V was trimmed by 4 bases and J by 8 bases, leaving 16 bases between them. The CDR3 totals 14 residues. CDR3 loop: CATSDTNRVAGYTF. CDR3 sequence (DNA): TGTGCCACCAGTGACACAAACAGGGTAGCGGGCTACACCTTC.

The V gene is TRBV12-3 or TRBV12-4, the J gene TRBJ2-7; D call uncertain. The CDR3 is 12 amino acids. V was shortened by 3 bases and J by 4 bases, with 7 bases between the two germline ends. CDR3 sequence reads: CASSFERYEQYF. CDR3 sequence (DNA): TGTGCCAGCAGTTTTGAACGGTACGAGCAGTACTTC.

The chain couples TRBV27 to TRBJ2-7; the match to TRBD1 covers 8 bases. Trimming at V came to 8 bases and at J to 6 bases, leaving 6 bases not matched to a gene. Germline CDR1 reads MNHEY; CDR2 reads SMNVEV (reference sequence). This CDR3 is 12 amino acids long. The CDR3 sequence: CASGWTGLEQYF. The CDR3 coding sequence is TGTGCCAGCGGTTGGACAGGGCTCGAGCAGTACTTC.